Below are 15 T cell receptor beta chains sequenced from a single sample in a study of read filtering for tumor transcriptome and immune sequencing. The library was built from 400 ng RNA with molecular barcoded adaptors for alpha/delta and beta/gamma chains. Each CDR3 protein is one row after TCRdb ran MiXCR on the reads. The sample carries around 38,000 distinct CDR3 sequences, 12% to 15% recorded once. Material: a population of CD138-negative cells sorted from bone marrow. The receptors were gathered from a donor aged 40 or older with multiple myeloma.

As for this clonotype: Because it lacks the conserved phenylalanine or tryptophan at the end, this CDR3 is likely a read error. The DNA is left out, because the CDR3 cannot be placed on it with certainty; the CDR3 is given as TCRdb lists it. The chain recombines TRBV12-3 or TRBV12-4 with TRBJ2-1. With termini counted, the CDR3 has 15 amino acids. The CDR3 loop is CASSLHRTSYNEQIY.

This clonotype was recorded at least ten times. CDR3 nucleotides: TGTGCCAGCAGCGGTTACAATGAGCAGTTCTTC. Residues: CASSGYNEQFF. This sequence joins TRBV7-2 and TRBJ2-1; unclear D gene. CDR3 length: 11 residues. V lost 5 bases and J lost 4, with 3 bases in between. CDR1 and CDR2 (germline): SGHTA, FQGNSA.

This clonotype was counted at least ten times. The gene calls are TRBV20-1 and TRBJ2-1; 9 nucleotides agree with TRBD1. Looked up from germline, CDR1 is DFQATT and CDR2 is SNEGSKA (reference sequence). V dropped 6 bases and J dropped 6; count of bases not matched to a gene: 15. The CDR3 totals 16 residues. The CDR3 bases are TGCAGTGCCCCAAAATTACCGGGACAGGGAGCCAATGAGCAGTTCTTC. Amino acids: CSAPKLPGQGANEQFF.

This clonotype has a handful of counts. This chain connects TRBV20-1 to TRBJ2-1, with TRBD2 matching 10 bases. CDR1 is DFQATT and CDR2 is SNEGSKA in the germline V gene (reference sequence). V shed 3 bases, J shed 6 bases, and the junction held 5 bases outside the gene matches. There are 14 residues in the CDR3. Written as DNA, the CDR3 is TGCAGTGCTAGCAAAAGCGGGAGGGGCAATGAGCAGTTCTTC. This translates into CSASKSGRGNEQFF.

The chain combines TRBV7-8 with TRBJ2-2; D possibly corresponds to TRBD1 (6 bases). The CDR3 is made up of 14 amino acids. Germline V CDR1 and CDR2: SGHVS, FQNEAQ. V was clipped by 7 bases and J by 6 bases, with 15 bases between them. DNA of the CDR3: TGTGCCAGCAACCGGGAACAGGGACCCGGGGAGCTGTTTTTT. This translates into CASNREQGPGELFF.

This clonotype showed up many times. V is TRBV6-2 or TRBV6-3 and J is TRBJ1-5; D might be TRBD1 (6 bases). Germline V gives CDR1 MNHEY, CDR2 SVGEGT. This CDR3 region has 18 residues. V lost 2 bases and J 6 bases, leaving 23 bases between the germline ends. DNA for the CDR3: TGTGCCAGCAGTTACGGTTTTTCGGACAGCTTCGTCAGTCAGCCCCAGCATTTT. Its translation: CASSYGFSDSFVSQPQHF.

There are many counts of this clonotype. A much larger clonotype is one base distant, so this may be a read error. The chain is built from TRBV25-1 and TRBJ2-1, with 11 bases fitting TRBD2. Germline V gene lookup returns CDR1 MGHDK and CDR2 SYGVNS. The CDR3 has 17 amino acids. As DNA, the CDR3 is TGTGCCAGCGGTGAAAAAGGGACTAGCGGACCCAACAATGAGCAGTTCTTC. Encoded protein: CASGEKGTSGPNNEQFF.

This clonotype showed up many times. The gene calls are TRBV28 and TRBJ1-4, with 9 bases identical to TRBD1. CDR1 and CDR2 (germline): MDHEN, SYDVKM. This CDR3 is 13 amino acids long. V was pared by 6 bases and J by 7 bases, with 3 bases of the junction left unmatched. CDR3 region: CASRGTGREKLFF. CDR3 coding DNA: TGTGCCAGCAGGGGGACAGGGCGTGAAAAACTGTTTTTT.

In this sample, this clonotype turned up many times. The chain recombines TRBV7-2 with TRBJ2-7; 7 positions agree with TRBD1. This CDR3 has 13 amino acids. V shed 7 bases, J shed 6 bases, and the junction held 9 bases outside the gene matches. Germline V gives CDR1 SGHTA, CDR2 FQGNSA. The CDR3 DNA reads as TGTGCCAGCATCACCGGAAACAGGGGCGAGCAGTACTTC. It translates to CASITGNRGEQYF. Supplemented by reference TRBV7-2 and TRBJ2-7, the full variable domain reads GAGVSQSPSNKVTEKGKDVELRCDPISGHTALYWYRQSLGQGLEFLIYFQGNSAPDKSGLPSDRFSAERTGGSVSTLTIQRTQQEDSAVYLCASITGNRGEQYFGPGTRLTVT.

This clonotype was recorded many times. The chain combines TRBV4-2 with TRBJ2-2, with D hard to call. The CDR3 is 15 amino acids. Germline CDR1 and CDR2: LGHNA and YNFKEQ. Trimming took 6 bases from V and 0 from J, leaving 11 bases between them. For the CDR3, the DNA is TGTGCCAGCAGTGTTTCTCAAACGAACACCGGGGAGCTGTTTTTT. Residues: CASSVSQTNTGELFF.

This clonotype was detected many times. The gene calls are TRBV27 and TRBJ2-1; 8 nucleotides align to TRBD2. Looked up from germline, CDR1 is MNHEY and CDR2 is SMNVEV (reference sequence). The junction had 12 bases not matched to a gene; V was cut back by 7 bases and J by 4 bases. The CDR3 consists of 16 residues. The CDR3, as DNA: TGTGCCAGCACCCTGGGGGGAGCGGGAGCGTACAATGAGCAGTTCTTC. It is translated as CASTLGGAGAYNEQFF.

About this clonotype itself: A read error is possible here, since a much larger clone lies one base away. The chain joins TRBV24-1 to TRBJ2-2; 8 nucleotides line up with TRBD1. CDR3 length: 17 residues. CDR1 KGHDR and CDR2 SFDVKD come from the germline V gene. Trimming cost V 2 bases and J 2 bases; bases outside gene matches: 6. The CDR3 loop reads CATSDSGQGINTGELFF. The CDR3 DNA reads TGTGCCACCAGTGATTCCGGACAGGGTATAAACACCGGGGAGCTGTTTTTT.

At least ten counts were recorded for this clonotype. In nucleotides, the CDR3 is TGCAGTGCTAGAGGGCTAGCGGGGGGAAAATCCTACAATGAGCAGTTCTTC. Amino acids: CSARGLAGGKSYNEQFF. This sequence joins TRBV20-1 and TRBJ2-1, with 11 bases lining up with TRBD2. CDR3 length: 17 amino acids. CDR1 DFQATT and CDR2 SNEGSKA come from the germline V gene (reference sequence). Trimming at V came to 1 base and at J to 1 base, leaving 6 bases not matched to a gene.

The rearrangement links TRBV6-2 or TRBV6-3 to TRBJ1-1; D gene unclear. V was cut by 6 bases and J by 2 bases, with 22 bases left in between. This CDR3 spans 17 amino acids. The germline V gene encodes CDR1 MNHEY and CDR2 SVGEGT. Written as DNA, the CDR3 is TGTGCCAGCAGGGAGTCCCCCTACAGATCTCCCAACACTGAAGCTTTCTTT. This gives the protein CASRESPYRSPNTEAFF.

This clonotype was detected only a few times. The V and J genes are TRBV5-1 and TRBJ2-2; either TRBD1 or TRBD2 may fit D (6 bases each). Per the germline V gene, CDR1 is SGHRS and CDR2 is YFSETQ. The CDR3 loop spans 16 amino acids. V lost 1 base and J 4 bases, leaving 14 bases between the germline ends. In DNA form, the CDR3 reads TGCGCCAGCAGCTTGTGGCAGGGGAGGACCACCGGGGAGCTGTTTTTT. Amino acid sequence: CASSLWQGRTTGELFF. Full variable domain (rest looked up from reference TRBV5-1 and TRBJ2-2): KAGVTQTPRYLIKTRGQQVTLSCSPISGHRSVSWYQQTPGQGLQFLFEYFSETQRNKGNFPGRFSGRQFSNSRSEMNVSTLELGDSALYLCASSLWQGRTTGELFFGEGSRLTVL.